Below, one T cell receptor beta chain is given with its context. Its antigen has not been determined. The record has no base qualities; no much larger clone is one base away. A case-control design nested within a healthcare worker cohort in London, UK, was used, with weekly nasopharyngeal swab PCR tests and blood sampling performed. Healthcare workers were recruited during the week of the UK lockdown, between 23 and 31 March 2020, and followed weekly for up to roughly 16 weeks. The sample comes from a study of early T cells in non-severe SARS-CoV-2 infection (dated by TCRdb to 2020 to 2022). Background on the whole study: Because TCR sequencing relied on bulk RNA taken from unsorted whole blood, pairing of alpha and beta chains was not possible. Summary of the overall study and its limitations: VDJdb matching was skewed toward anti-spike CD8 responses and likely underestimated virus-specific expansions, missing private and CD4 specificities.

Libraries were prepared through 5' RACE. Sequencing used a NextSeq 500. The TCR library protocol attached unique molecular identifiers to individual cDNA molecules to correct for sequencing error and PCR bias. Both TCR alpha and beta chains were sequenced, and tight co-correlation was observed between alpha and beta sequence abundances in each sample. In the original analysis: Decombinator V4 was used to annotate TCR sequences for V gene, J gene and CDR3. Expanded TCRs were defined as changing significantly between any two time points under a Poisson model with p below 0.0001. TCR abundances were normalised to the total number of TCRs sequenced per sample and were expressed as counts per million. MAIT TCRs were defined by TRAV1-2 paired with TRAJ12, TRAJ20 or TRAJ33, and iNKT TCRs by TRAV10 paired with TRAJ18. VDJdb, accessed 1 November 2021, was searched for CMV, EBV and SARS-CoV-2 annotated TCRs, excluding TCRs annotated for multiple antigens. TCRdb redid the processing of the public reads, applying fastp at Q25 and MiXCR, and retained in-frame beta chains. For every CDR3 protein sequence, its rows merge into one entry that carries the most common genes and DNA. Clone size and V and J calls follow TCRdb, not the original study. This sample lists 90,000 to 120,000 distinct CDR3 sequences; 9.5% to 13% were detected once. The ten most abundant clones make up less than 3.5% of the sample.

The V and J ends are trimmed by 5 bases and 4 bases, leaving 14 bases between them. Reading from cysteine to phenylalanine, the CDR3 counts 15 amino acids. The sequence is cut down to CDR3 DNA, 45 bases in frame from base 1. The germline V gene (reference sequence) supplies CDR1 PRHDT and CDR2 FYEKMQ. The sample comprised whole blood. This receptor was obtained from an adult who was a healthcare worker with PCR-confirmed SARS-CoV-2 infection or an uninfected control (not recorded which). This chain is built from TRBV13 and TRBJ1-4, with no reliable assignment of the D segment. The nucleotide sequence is TGTGCCAGCAGCGTACGACCGGGCGGTAATGAAAAACTGTTTTTT. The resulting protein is CASSVRPGGNEKLFF. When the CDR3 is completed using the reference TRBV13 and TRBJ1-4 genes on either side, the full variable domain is AAGVIQSPRHLIKEKRETATLKCYPIPRHDTVYWYQQGPGQDPQFLISFYEKMQSDKGSIPDRFSAQQFSDYHSELNMSSLELGDSALYFCASSVRPGGNEKLFFGSGTQLSVL.